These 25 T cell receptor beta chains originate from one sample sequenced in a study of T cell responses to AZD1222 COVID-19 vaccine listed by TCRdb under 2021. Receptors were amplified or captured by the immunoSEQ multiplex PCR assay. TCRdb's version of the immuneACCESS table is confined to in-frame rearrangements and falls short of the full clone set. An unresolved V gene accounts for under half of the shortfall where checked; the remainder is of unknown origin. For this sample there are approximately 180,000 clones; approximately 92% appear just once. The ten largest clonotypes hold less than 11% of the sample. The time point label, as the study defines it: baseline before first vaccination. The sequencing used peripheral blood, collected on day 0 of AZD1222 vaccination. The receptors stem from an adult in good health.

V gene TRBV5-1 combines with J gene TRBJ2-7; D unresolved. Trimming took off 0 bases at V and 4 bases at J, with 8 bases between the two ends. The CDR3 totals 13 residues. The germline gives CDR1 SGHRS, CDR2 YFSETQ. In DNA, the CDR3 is TGCGCCAGCAGCTTGGCCCCGCAATACGAGCAGTACGTC. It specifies CASSLAPQYEQYV.

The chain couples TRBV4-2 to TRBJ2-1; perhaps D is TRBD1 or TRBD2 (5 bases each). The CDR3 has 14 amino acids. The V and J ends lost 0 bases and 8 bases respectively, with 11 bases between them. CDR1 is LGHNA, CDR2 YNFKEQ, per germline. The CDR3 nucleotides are TGTGCCAGCAGCCAAGAGAGCCGAGGGGATGAGCAGTTCTTC. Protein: CASSQESRGDEQFF.

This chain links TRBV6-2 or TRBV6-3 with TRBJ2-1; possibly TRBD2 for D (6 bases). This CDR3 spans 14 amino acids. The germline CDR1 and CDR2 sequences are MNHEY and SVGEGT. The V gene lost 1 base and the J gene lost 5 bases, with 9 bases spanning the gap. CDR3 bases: TGTGCCAGCAGTTACTTTAGCGGCCACAATGAGCAGTTCTTC. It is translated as CASSYFSGHNEQFF.

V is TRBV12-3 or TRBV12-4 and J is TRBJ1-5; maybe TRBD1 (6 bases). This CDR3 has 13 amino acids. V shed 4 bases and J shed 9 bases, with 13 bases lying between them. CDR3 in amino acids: CASSYRVRRPQHF. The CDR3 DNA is TGTGCCAGCAGTTACAGGGTACGCAGGCCCCAGCATTTT.

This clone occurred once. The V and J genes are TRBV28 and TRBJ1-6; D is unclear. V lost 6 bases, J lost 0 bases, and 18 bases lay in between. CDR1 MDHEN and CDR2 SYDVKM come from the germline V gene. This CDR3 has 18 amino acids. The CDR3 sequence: CASSPHLDRNSYNSPLHF. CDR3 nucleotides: TGTGCCAGCAGCCCACACCTGGACCGCAACTCCTATAATTCACCCCTCCACTTT.

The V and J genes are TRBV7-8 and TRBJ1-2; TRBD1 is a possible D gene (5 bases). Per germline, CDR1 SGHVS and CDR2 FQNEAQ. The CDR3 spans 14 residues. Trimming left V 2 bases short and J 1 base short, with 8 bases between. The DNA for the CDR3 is TGTGCCAGCAGCTTATCGGGGGATAACTATGGCTACACCTTC. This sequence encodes CASSLSGDNYGYTF.

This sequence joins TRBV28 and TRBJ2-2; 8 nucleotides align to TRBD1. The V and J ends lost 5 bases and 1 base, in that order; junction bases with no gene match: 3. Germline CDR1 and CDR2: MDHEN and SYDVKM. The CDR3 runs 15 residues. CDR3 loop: CASSPGTGNTGELFF. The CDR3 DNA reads TGTGCCAGCAGTCCCGGGACAGGGAACACCGGGGAGCTGTTTTTT.

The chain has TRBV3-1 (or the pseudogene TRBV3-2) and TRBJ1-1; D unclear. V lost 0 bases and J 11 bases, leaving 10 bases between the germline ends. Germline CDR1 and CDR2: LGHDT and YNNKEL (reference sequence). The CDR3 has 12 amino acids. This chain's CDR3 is CASSQEGVVAFF. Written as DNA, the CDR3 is TGTGCCAGCAGCCAAGAAGGCGTGGTGGCTTTCTTT.

The CDR3 loop is CASSPGAQKGYTF. The CDR3, as DNA: TGTGCCAGCTCACCGGGTGCTCAGAAAGGCTACACCTTC. V usage is TRBV18 and J usage is TRBJ1-2; D gene ambiguous. Germline CDR1 KGHSH, CDR2 LQKENI. CDR3 length: 13 amino acids. With 3 bases removed from V and 8 bases from J, the gap between germline ends came to 13 bases.

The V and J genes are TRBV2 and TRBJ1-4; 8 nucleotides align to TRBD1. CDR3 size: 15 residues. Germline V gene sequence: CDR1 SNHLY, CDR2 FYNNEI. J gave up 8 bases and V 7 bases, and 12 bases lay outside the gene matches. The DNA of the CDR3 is TGTGCCAGCACTACCTACGACAGGGGTCAGGAAAAACTGTTTTTT. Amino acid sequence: CASTTYDRGQEKLFF.

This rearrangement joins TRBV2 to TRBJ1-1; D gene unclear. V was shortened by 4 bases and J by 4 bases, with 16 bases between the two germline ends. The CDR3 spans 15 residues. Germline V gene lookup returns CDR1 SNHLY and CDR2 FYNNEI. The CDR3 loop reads CASSAPGEVSTEAFF. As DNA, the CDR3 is TGTGCCAGCAGTGCTCCGGGCGAGGTTAGCACTGAAGCTTTCTTT.

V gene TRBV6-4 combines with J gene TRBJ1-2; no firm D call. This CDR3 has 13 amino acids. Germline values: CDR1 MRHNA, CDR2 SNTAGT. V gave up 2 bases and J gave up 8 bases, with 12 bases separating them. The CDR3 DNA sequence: TGTGCCAGCAGTGACCAGCCATTAGGGGGCTACACCTTC. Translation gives CASSDQPLGGYTF.

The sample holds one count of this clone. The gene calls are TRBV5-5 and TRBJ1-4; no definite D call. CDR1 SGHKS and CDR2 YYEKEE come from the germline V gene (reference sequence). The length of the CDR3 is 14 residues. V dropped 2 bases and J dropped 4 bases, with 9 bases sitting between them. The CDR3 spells CASSFMRDNEKLFF. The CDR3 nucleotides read TGTGCCAGCAGCTTTATGAGGGATAATGAAAAACTGTTTTTT. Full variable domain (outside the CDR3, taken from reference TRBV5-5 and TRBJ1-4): DAGVTQSPTHLIKTRGQQVTLRCSPISGHKSVSWYQQVLGQGPQFIFQYYEKEERGRGNFPDRFSARQFPNYSSELNVNALLLGDSALYLCASSFMRDNEKLFFGSGTQLSVL.

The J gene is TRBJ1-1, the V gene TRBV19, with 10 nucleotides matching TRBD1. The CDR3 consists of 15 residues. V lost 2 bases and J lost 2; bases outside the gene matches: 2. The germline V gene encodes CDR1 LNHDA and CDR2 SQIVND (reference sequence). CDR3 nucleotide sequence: TGTGCCAGTAGTATACGACAGGGGGCAAACACTGAAGCTTTCTTT. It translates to CASSIRQGANTEAFF.

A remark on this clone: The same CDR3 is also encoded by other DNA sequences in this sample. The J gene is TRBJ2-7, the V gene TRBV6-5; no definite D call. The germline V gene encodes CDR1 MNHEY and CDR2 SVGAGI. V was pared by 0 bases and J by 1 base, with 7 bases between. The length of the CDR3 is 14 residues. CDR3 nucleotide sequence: TGTGCCAGCAGTTACTCGGGCAGATCCTACGAGCAGTACGTC. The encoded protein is CASSYSGRSYEQYV.

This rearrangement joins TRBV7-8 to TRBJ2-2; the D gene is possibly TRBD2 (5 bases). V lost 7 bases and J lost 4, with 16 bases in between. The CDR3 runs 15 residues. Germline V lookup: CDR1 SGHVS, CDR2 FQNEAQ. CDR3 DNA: TGTGCCAGCACCTTGGGAGCTTCACCCACCGGGGAGCTGTTTTTT. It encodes CASTLGASPTGELFF.

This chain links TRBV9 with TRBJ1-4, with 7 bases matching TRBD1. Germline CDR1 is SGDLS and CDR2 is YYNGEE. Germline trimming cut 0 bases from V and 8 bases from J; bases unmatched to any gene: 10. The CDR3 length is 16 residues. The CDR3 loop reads CASSVGANQGGEKLFF. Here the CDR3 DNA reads TGTGCCAGCAGCGTAGGAGCCAATCAAGGGGGCGAAAAACTGTTTTTT.

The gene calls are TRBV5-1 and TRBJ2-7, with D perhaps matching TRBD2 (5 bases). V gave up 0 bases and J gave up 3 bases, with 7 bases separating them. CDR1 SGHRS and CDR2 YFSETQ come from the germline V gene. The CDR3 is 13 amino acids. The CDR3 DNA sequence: TGCGCCAGCAGCTTGGTTGGGAGCTACGAGCAGTACTTC. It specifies CASSLVGSYEQYF.

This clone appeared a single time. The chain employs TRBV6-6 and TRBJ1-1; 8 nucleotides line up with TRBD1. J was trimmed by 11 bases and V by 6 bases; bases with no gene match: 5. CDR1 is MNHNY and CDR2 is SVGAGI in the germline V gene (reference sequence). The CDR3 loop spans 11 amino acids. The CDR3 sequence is CASSPDRAAFF. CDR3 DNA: TGTGCCAGCAGCCCGGACAGGGCGGCTTTCTTT.

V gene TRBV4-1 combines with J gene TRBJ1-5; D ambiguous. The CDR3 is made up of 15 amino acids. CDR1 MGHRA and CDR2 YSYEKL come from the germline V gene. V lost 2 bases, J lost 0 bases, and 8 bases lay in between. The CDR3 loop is CASSQSTHSNQPQHF. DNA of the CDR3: TGCGCCAGCAGCCAAAGTACGCATAGCAATCAGCCCCAGCATTTT.

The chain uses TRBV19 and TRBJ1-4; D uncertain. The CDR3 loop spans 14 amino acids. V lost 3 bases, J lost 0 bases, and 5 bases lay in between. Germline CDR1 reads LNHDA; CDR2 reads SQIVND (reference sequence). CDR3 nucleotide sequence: TGTGCCAGTAGTATCACCGCAACTAATGAAAAACTGTTTTTT. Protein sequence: CASSITATNEKLFF.

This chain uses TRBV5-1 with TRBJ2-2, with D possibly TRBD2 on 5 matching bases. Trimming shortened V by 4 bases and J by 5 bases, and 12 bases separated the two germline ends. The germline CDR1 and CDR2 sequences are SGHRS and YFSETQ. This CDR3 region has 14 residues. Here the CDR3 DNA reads TGCGCCAGCAGCCGAGCTAGCCGGACCGGGGAGCTGTTTTTT. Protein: CASSRASRTGELFF.

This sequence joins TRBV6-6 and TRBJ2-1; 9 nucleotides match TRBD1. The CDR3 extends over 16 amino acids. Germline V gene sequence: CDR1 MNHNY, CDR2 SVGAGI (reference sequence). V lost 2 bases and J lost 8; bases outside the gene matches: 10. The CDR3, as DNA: TGTGCCAGCAGTTACCCCGGGACAGGGCTTTTGCATGAGCAGTTCTTC. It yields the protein CASSYPGTGLLHEQFF.

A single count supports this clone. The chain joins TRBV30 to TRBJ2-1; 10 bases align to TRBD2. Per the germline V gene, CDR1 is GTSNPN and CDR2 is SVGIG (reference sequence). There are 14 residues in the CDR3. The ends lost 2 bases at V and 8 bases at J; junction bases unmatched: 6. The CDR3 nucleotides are TGTGCCTGGAGTATCAGCGGGAGGGCGCATGAGCAGTTCTTC. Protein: CAWSISGRAHEQFF.

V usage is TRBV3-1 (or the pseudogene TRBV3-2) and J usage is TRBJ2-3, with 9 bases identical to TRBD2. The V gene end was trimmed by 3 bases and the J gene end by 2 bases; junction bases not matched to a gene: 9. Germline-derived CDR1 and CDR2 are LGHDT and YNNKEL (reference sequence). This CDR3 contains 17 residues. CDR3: CASSQKAGGPYTDTQYF. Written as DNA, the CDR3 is TGTGCCAGCAGCCAGAAGGCGGGAGGGCCGTACACAGATACGCAGTATTTT.